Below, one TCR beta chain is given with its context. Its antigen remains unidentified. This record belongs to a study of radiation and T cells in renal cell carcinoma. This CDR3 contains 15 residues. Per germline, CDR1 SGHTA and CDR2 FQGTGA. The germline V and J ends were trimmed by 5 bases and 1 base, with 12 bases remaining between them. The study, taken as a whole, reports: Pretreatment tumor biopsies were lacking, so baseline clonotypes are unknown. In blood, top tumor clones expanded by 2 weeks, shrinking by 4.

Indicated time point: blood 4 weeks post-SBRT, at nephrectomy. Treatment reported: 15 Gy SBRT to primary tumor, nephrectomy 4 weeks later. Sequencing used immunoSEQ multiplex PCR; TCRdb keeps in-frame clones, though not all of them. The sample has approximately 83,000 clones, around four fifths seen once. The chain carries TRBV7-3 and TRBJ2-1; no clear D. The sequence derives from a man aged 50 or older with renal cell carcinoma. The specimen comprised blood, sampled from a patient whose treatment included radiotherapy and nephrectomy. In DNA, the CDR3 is TGTGCCAGCAGCCCCGCTTTACAATCCTACAATGAGCAGTTCTTC. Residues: CASSPALQSYNEQFF.